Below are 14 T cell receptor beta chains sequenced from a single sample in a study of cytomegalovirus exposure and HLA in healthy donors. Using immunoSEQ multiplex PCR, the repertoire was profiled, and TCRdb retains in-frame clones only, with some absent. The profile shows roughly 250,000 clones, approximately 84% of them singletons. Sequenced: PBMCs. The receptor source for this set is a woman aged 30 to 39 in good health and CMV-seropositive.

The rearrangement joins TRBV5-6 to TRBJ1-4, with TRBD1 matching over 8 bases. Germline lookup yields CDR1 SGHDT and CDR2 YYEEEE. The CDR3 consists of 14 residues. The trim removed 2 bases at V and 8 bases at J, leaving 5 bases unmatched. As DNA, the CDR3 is TGTGCCAGCAGCTTCCAGGGGGCGGGGGAAAAACTGTTTTTT. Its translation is CASSFQGAGEKLFF.

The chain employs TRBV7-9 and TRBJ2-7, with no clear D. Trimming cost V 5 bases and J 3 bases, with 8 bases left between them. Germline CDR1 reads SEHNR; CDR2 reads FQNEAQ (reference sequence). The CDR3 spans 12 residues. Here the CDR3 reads CASSDQIYEQYF. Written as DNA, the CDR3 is TGTGCCAGCAGCGATCAGATCTACGAGCAGTACTTC.

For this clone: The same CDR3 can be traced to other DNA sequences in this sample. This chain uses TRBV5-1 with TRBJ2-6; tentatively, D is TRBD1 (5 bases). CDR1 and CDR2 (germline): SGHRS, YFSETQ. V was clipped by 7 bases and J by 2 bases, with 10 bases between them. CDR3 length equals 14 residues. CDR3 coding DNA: TGCGCCAGCTCCTTAGGGGCTGGGGCCAACGTCCTGACTTTC. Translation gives CASSLGAGANVLTF. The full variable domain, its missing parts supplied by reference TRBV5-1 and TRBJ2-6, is KAGVTQTPRYLIKTRGQQVTLSCSPISGHRSVSWYQQTPGQGLQFLFEYFSETQRNKGNFPGRFSGRQFSNSRSEMNVSTLELGDSALYLCASSLGAGANVLTFGAGSRLTVL.

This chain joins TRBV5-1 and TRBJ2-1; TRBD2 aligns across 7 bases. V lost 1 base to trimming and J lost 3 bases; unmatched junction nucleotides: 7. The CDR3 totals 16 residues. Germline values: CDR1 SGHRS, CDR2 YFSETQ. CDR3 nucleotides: TGCGCCAGCAGCTTGTCCGGGACTATCCTCTACAATGAGCAGTTCTTC. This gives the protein CASSLSGTILYNEQFF.

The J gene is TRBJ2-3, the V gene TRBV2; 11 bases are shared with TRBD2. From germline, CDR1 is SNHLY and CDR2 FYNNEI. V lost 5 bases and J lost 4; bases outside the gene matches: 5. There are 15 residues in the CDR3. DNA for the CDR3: TGTGCCAGCAGTCTCTTAGCGGGAGGGGCAGATACGCAGTATTTT. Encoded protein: CASSLLAGGADTQYF.

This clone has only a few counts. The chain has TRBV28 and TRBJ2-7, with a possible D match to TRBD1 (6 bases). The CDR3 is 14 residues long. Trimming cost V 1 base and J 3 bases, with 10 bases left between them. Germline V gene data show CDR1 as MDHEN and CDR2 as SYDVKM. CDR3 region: CASSLYRGFYEQYF. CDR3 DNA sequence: TGTGCCAGCAGTTTATATAGGGGGTTCTACGAGCAGTACTTC.

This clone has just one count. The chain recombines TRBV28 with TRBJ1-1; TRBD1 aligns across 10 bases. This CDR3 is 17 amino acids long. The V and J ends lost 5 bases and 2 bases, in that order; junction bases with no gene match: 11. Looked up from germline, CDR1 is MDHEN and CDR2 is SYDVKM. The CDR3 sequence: CASSQTGTGAVNTEAFF. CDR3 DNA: TGTGCCAGCAGTCAAACCGGGACAGGGGCAGTAAACACTGAAGCTTTCTTT.

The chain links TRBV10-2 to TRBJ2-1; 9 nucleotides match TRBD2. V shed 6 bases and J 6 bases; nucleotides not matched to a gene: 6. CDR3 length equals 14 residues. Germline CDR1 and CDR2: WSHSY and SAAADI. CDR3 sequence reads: CASRPGTSSNEQFF. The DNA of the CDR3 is TGCGCCAGCAGACCAGGGACTAGCTCCAATGAGCAGTTCTTC.

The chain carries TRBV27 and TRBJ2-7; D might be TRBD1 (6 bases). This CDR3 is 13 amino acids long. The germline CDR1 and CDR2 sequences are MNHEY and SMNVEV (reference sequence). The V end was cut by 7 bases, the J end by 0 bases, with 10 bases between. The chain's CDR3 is CASTKQGSYEQYF. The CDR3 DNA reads TGTGCCAGCACCAAACAGGGCTCCTACGAGCAGTACTTC.

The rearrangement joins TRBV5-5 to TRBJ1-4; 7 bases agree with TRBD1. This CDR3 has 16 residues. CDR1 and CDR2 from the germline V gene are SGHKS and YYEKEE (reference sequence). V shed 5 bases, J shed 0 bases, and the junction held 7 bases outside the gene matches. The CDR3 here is CASRPRDRTTNEKLFF. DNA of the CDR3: TGTGCCAGCAGACCGCGGGACAGAACAACTAATGAAAAACTGTTTTTT.

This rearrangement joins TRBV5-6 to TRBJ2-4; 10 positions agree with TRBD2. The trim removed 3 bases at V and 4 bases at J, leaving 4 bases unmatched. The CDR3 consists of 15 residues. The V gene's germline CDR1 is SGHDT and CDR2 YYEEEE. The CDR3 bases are TGTGCCAGCAGCTCTATGACTAGCGGGAAAAACATTCAGTACTTC. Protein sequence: CASSSMTSGKNIQYF.

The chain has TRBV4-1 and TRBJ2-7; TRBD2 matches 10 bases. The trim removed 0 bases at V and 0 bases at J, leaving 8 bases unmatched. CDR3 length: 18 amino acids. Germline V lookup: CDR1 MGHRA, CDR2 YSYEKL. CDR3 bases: TGCGCCAGCAGCCAAGATAGGACTAGCGGAACCCGCTCCTACGAGCAGTACTTC. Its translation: CASSQDRTSGTRSYEQYF.

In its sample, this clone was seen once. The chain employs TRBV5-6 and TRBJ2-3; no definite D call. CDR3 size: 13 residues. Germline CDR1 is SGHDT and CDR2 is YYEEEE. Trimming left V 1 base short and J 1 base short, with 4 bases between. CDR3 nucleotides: TGTGCCAGCAGCTTGACGGGCACAGATACGCAGTATTTT. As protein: CASSLTGTDTQYF.

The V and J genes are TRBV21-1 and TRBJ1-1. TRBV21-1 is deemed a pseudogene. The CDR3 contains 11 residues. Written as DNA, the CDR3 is TGTGCCAGCAGCTTTCTTCGGTTAGCTTTCTTT. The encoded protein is CASSFLRLAFF.